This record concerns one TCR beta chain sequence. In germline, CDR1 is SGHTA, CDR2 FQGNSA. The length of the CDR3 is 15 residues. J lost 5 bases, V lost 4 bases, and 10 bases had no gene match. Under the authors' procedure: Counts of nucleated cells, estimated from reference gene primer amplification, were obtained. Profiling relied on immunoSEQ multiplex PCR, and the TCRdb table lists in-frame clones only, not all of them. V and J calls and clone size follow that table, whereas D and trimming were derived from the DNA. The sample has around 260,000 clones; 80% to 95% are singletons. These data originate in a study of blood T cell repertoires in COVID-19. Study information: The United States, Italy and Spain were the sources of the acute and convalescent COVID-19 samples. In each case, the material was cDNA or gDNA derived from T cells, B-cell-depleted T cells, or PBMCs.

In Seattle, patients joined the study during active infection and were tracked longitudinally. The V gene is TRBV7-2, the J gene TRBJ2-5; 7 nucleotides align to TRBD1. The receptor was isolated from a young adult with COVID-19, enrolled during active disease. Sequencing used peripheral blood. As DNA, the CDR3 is TGTGCCAGCAGCTCCTACGGACAGGCAGGCGAGACCCAGTACTTC. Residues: CASSSYGQAGETQYF.